Each of the 20 T cell receptor beta chains below was sequenced from the same sample in a study of blood T cell repertoires in COVID-19. TCRdb's table, derived via immunoSEQ multiplex PCR, lists solely in-frame clones and lacks some. Here the sample spans about 82,000 clones, about 85% being singletons. Sequencing was done on a sample of peripheral blood. These receptors were obtained from a man older than 75 with active or convalescent COVID-19.

This clone occurred a few times. The J gene is TRBJ1-5, the V gene TRBV6-5; TRBD1 matches 10 bases. Germline V gives CDR1 MNHEY, CDR2 SVGAGI. The CDR3 is 13 residues long. Losses at the gene ends were 6 bases for V and 9 bases for J; bases not matched to a gene: 5. This chain's CDR3 is CASRDRGTGPQHF. The CDR3 DNA reads TGTGCCAGCAGGGACAGGGGGACCGGGCCCCAGCATTTT.

This chain joins TRBV5-1 and TRBJ1-4; no clear D gene. CDR3 length equals 14 residues. Trimming left V 0 bases short and J 4 bases short, with 7 bases between. Germline CDR1 and CDR2: SGHRS and YFSETQ. The CDR3 region has the DNA TGCGCCAGCAGCTTGGGCCCCGGTAATGAAAAACTGTTTTTT. Its translation is CASSLGPGNEKLFF.

The V call is TRBV19, the J call TRBJ1-5, with TRBD1 matching over 7 bases. Germline V gene lookup returns CDR1 LNHDA and CDR2 SQIVND (reference sequence). Trimming removed 6 bases from V and 6 bases from J; junction bases left unmatched: 8. The CDR3 loop spans 14 amino acids. CDR3 residues: CASSTGADAQPQHF. CDR3 sequence (DNA): TGTGCCAGTAGCACAGGGGCGGATGCTCAGCCCCAGCATTTT. Full variable domain (rest looked up from reference TRBV19 and TRBJ1-5): DGGITQSPKYLFRKEGQNVTLSCEQNLNHDAMYWYRQDPGQGLRLIYYSQIVNDFQKGDIAEGYSVSREKKESFPLTVTSAQKNPTAFYLCASSTGADAQPQHFGDGTRLSIL.

The genes are TRBV5-8 and TRBJ1-5; the D is unclear. There are 12 residues in the CDR3. Germline CDR1 is SGHTS and CDR2 is YDEGEE. Trimming removed 6 bases at V and 7 bases at J, with 11 bases between. CDR3 DNA: TGTGCCAGCACCCGTTCCGTACAGCCCCAGCATTTT. Translation gives CASTRSVQPQHF.

J is TRBJ1-2 and V is TRBV6-1, with D possibly being TRBD1 (5 bases). Trimming removed 1 base from V and 3 bases from J, with 9 bases in between. The CDR3 covers 14 residues. Per the germline V gene, CDR1 is MNHNS and CDR2 is SASEGT. The CDR3 nucleotides are TGTGCCAGCAGTGAAGTCGGGGACTACTATGGCTACACCTTC. Amino acid sequence: CASSEVGDYYGYTF.

V and J are TRBV21-1 and TRBJ2-7; the table's D gene call, TRBD2, was not cross checked with the DNA. TRBV21-1 is a pseudogene. The CDR3 has 10 residues. CDR3 bases: TGTGCCAGGCGGGAGGGCGAGCAGTACGTC. As protein: CARREGEQYV.

This sequence joins TRBV19 and TRBJ1-6; 9 bases agree with TRBD1. The germline V gene encodes CDR1 LNHDA and CDR2 SQIVND (reference sequence). The trim removed 4 bases at V and 9 bases at J, leaving 7 bases unmatched. The CDR3 is 15 amino acids. Written as DNA, the CDR3 is TGTGCCAGTAGTACTGCGGGACAGGGTGGTTCACCCCTCCACTTT. Its translation: CASSTAGQGGSPLHF.

V and J are TRBV5-4 and TRBJ2-1; 7 bases align to TRBD1. From germline, CDR1 is SGHNT and CDR2 YYREEE (reference sequence). Trimming took 0 bases from V and 1 from J; bases not matched to a gene: 4. The CDR3 contains 16 residues. The CDR3 reads CASSLDRGSSYNEQFF. The CDR3 nucleotides read TGTGCCAGCAGCTTGGACAGGGGCTCGTCCTACAATGAGCAGTTCTTC. The full variable domain, with the rest looked up from reference TRBV5-4 and TRBJ2-1, is ETGVTQSPTHLIKTRGQQVTLRCSSQSGHNTVSWYQQALGQGPQFIFQYYREEENGRGNFPPRFSGLQFPNYSSELNVNALELDDSALYLCASSLDRGSSYNEQFFGPGTRLTVL.

The chain links TRBV28 to TRBJ2-1; 8 positions agree with TRBD1. V was clipped by 8 bases and J by 5 bases; unmatched bases: 8. The germline V gene encodes CDR1 MDHEN and CDR2 SYDVKM. CDR3 size: 14 residues. The CDR3 sequence: CASDPGQAHNEQFF. CDR3 nucleotides: TGTGCCAGCGATCCGGGACAGGCCCACAATGAGCAGTTCTTC.

This chain connects TRBV19 to TRBJ2-3; D not certain. This CDR3 region has 14 residues. Germline V gene sequence: CDR1 LNHDA, CDR2 SQIVND (reference sequence). Trimming removed 6 bases from V and 4 bases from J, with 14 bases in between. The CDR3 DNA reads as TGTGCCAGTAGGTCAGGAACGTACGCAGATACGCAGTATTTT. Protein: CASRSGTYADTQYF.

The CDR3 region has the DNA TGTGCCAGCAGCCACTCCGTAGCGAGAAACAATGAGCAGTTCTTC. As protein: CASSHSVARNNEQFF. The V gene is TRBV3-1 (or the pseudogene TRBV3-2), the J gene TRBJ2-1; D is possibly TRBD2 (5 bases). The CDR3 extends over 15 amino acids. V was shortened by 3 bases and J by 5 bases, with 14 bases between the two germline ends. Germline V gene data show CDR1 as LGHDT and CDR2 as YNNKEL (reference sequence).

This rearrangement joins TRBV11-3 to TRBJ2-3; D is unclear. CDR1 and CDR2 (germline): SGHNT, YENEEA. The V end was cut by 6 bases, the J end by 0 bases, with 13 bases between. The CDR3 covers 15 residues. The CDR3 coding sequence is TGTGCCAGCAGTCGAGGCGGAGTCAGCACAGATACGCAGTATTTT. It codes for CASSRGGVSTDTQYF.

The V call is TRBV19, the J call TRBJ1-6; no firm D call. Trimming removed 1 base at V and 6 bases at J, with 7 bases between. Germline CDR1 and CDR2: LNHDA and SQIVND (reference sequence). The CDR3 covers 14 residues. CDR3 nucleotides: TGTGCCAGTAGTATAGGGGCAGGTAATTCACCCCTCCACTTT. Encoded protein: CASSIGAGNSPLHF.

This sequence joins TRBV7-3 and TRBJ2-5, with D possibly TRBD1 on 5 matching bases. Germline CDR1 and CDR2: SGHTA and FQGTGA. V gave up 1 base and J gave up 5 bases, with 8 bases separating them. The CDR3 is made up of 13 amino acids. Written as DNA, the CDR3 is TGTGCCAGCAGCTTAAGCAGGGTGGAGACCCAGTACTTC. This gives the protein CASSLSRVETQYF. Full variable domain (remainder filled in from reference TRBV7-3 and TRBJ2-5): GAGVSQTPSNKVTEKGKYVELRCDPISGHTALYWYRQSLGQGPEFLIYFQGTGAADDSGLPNDRFFAVRPEGSVSTLKIQRTERGDSAVYLCASSLSRVETQYFGPGTRLLVL.

The chain is built from TRBV7-3 and TRBJ2-2, with 7 bases lining up with TRBD2. The ends lost 3 bases at V and 6 bases at J; junction bases unmatched: 1. This CDR3 spans 13 amino acids. The germline V gene has CDR1 SGHTA and CDR2 FQGTGA. This CDR3 reads CASSFAGAGELFF. The CDR3 region has the DNA TGTGCCAGCAGCTTTGCGGGAGCCGGGGAGCTGTTTTTT.

The V gene is TRBV18, the J gene TRBJ2-6; D is unresolved. V lost 3 bases and J 0 bases, leaving 9 bases between the germline ends. The CDR3 is 16 amino acids. Germline V gene sequence: CDR1 KGHSH, CDR2 LQKENI. CDR3 in DNA: TGTGCCAGCTCACCCTCGAGGAGCTCTGGGGCCAACGTCCTGACTTTC. It encodes CASSPSRSSGANVLTF.

The gene calls are TRBV7-9 and TRBJ2-1; D is perhaps TRBD2 (6 bases). The CDR3 totals 15 residues. V was shortened by 8 bases and J by 7 bases, with 21 bases between the two germline ends. The germline gives CDR1 SEHNR, CDR2 FQNEAQ (reference sequence). The CDR3 DNA reads as TGTGCCAGCGAAGGTTCGGGACTCGAGTGGAATGAGCAGTTCTTC. It encodes CASEGSGLEWNEQFF.

This clone has a single count. The chain couples TRBV7-2 to TRBJ1-5, with 8 nucleotides matching TRBD1. The CDR3 totals 15 residues. The germline CDR1 and CDR2 sequences are SGHTA and FQGNSA. The ends lost 5 bases at V and 8 bases at J; junction bases unmatched: 11. This CDR3 reads CASSRQTGEVEPQHF. DNA for the CDR3: TGTGCCAGCAGCAGACAGACAGGGGAGGTCGAGCCCCAGCATTTT. Supplemented by reference TRBV7-2 and TRBJ1-5, the full variable domain reads GAGVSQSPSNKVTEKGKDVELRCDPISGHTALYWYRQSLGQGLEFLIYFQGNSAPDKSGLPSDRFSAERTGGSVSTLTIQRTQQEDSAVYLCASSRQTGEVEPQHFGDGTRLSIL.

The chain has TRBV27 and TRBJ1-5; tentatively, D is TRBD1 (6 bases). Deletions cut 9 bases from V and 4 bases from J, with 10 bases between. The CDR3 loop spans 12 amino acids. Germline CDR1 MNHEY, CDR2 SMNVEV (reference sequence). CDR3 nucleotides: TGTGCCAGTGGCAGGGGAAATCAGCCCCAGCATTTT. This encodes CASGRGNQPQHF.

The chain is built from TRBV15 and TRBJ2-1, with TRBD1 matching 8 bases. The junction had 2 bases not matched to a gene; V was cut back by 0 bases and J by 4 bases. Germline-derived CDR1 and CDR2 are LNHNV and YYDKDF (reference sequence). CDR3 size: 15 residues. The CDR3 region has the DNA TGTGCCACCAGCAGAGATCGGGACAGGTACAATGAGCAGTTCTTC. Translated: CATSRDRDRYNEQFF.